The T cell receptor beta chain under discussion was sequenced for a study of response to subunit inactivated influenza vaccine. This clonotype was seen a handful of times. What it binds is not known. Study results and caveats: Each seasonal influenza vaccination recruits few new T cells, the authors suggested.

Each CDR3 protein gets one entry after TCRdb re-called the RT-PCR reads with MiXCR. The sample has around 170,000 distinct CDR3 sequences, 9.5% to 12% seen once; the top ten hold approximately 35%. This CDR3 region has 14 residues. Trimming shortened V by 1 base and J by 4 bases, and 10 bases separated the two germline ends. Germline V gives CDR1 MGHRA, CDR2 YSYEKL. This chain uses TRBV4-1 with TRBJ1-1; D is uncertain. Sequenced material: CD8+ T cells sorted from PBMCs, taken about 23 months after vaccination. This clonotype originated in a man aged 50 to 75 who received an inactivated influenza vaccine. The CDR3 bases are TGCGCCAGCAGCCAAGCCCCGGGAGGCACTGAAGCTTTCTTT. Protein: CASSQAPGGTEAFF.